These 18 T cell receptor beta chains came from one sample sequenced in a study of response to subunit inactivated influenza vaccine. MiXCR was run by TCRdb on the RT-PCR reads, yielding one entry per CDR3 protein. The sample includes hundreds of thousands of distinct CDR3 sequences, 25% of them seen just once. The sequenced sample was CD4+ T cells sorted from PBMCs, obtained 4 to 6 days after vaccination. These receptors were obtained from a man aged 50 to 60 who received an inactivated influenza vaccine.

The chain employs TRBV5-1 and TRBJ1-1; D may be TRBD1 (5 bases). Trimming pared 0 bases from V and 3 bases from J, leaving 9 bases between. Per germline, CDR1 SGHRS and CDR2 YFSETQ. The CDR3 runs 14 residues. CDR3 coding DNA: TGCGCCAGCAGCTTGGAGCGGGGGGACACTGAAGCTTTCTTT. Translating gives CASSLERGDTEAFF.

V is TRBV15 and J is TRBJ2-7; D is undetermined. There are 14 residues in the CDR3. Trimming took 2 bases from V and 4 from J, leaving 12 bases between them. Germline V lookup: CDR1 LNHNV, CDR2 YYDKDF (reference sequence). The CDR3 sequence: CATSRPNRPYEQYF. In DNA form, the CDR3 reads TGTGCCACCAGCAGACCCAACCGCCCGTACGAGCAGTACTTC.

This chain joins TRBV12-3 or TRBV12-4 and TRBJ2-7, with 7 nucleotides matching TRBD2. CDR3 length: 14 amino acids. V shed 3 bases and J 3 bases; nucleotides not matched to a gene: 5. The CDR3, as DNA: TGTGCCAGCAGTTTTGAAGGGAGGGGCTACGAGCAGTACTTC. Translation: CASSFEGRGYEQYF.

The chain has TRBV7-2 and TRBJ2-7; D uncertain. V shed 0 bases and J shed 3 bases, with 6 bases lying between them. The germline CDR1 and CDR2 sequences are SGHTA and FQGNSA. This CDR3 has 13 amino acids. CDR3 region: CASSLATFYEQYF. The CDR3 nucleotides read TGTGCCAGCAGCTTAGCGACCTTCTACGAGCAGTACTTC.

This clonotype was observed a few times. V and J are TRBV20-1 and TRBJ2-7, with D tentatively TRBD1 (6 bases). This CDR3 has 14 residues. Trimming removed 0 bases from V and 3 bases from J, with 12 bases in between. Per germline, CDR1 DFQATT and CDR2 SNEGSKA (reference sequence). The chain's CDR3 is CSARDWAGDYEQYF. In DNA, the CDR3 is TGCAGTGCTAGAGATTGGGCAGGGGACTACGAGCAGTACTTC.

The CDR3 coding sequence is TGTGCCAGCAGCGCGTCCGGGACTTGGGAACAGACCCAGTACTTC. This encodes CASSASGTWEQTQYF. This chain connects TRBV9 to TRBJ2-5; perhaps TRBD2 as D (6 bases). Trimming removed 3 bases at V and 6 bases at J, with 18 bases between. This CDR3 is built from 15 residues. Germline CDR1 and CDR2: SGDLS and YYNGEE.

Only a few counts were recorded for this clonotype. V gene TRBV29-1 combines with J gene TRBJ1-5; possible D gene TRBD1, 5 bases. The germline V gene has CDR1 SQVTM and CDR2 ANQGSEA. V was trimmed by 6 bases and J by 7 bases, leaving 16 bases between them. The CDR3 length is 13 residues. CDR3 sequence: CSVGGTGGQPQHF. CDR3 coding DNA: TGCAGCGTGGGGGGGACTGGAGGACAGCCCCAGCATTTT.

The table lists this clonotype with a few counts. The chain joins TRBV12-3 or TRBV12-4 to TRBJ2-7; no definite D call. The CDR3 spans 13 residues. Trimming removed 5 bases from V and 0 bases from J, with 8 bases in between. In DNA, the CDR3 is TGTGCCAGCAGTGCTAGTAGCTCCTACGAGCAGTACTTC. It specifies CASSASSSYEQYF.

This clonotype was seen only a few times. The CDR3 DNA follows: TGTGCCAGCAGCTTGCTCAGGGTTGAAAAACTGTTTTTT. This gives the protein CASSLLRVEKLFF. V is TRBV5-5 and J is TRBJ1-4, with D perhaps matching TRBD1 (5 bases). Trimming left V 1 base short and J 7 bases short, with 8 bases between. This CDR3 is 13 amino acids long. Germline V lookup: CDR1 SGHKS, CDR2 YYEKEE (reference sequence).

This clonotype was seen only a few times. The V and J genes are TRBV4-3 and TRBJ1-4; 9 bases fit TRBD1. The CDR3 extends over 17 amino acids. The V gene end was trimmed by 1 base and the J gene end by 4 bases; junction bases not matched to a gene: 7. Germline CDR1 LGHNA, CDR2 YSLEER. CDR3 in DNA: TGCGCCAGCAGCCAAGCCTGGGACAGGGTCGATAATGAAAAACTGTTTTTT. It yields the protein CASSQAWDRVDNEKLFF.

This clonotype was counted ten times or more. The V and J genes are TRBV7-2 and TRBJ2-5, with 15 bases matching TRBD2. In germline, CDR1 is SGHTA, CDR2 FQGNSA. J lost 5 bases, V lost 4 bases, and 5 bases had no gene match. This CDR3 is 16 amino acids long. The CDR3 is CASSWTSGRAGETQYF. CDR3 DNA sequence: TGTGCCAGCAGCTGGACTAGCGGGAGGGCTGGGGAGACCCAGTACTTC.

The V and J genes are TRBV20-1 and TRBJ2-1, with TRBD2 matching over 9 bases. Unmatched junction bases numbered 16, after V lost 4 bases and J lost 9 bases. The CDR3 loop spans 16 amino acids. Germline loops: CDR1 DFQATT, CDR2 SNEGSKA (reference sequence). The CDR3 reads CSANWLAGTRAAEQFF. For the CDR3, the DNA is TGCAGTGCTAATTGGCTAGCGGGGACCCGAGCGGCTGAGCAGTTCTTC.

The chain is built from TRBV3-1 and TRBJ2-4; D is unresolved. The germline V and J ends were trimmed by 0 bases and 4 bases, with 7 bases remaining between them. The germline gives CDR1 LGHDT, CDR2 YNNKEL (reference sequence). CDR3 length: 14 amino acids. CDR3 nucleotide sequence: TGTGCCAGCAGCCAAGATACTATTAAAAACATTCAGTACTTC. Its translation: CASSQDTIKNIQYF.

This clonotype was seen repeatedly, ten times or more. This chain connects TRBV12-3 or TRBV12-4 to TRBJ1-1; no reliable D call. The CDR3 loop spans 14 amino acids. Trimming stripped 6 bases from V and 1 base from J, with 12 bases between. CDR3 loop: CASRSGFQNTEAFF. DNA for the CDR3: TGTGCCAGCAGGTCCGGGTTTCAGAACACTGAAGCTTTCTTT.

This clonotype was detected many times. The chain combines TRBV24-1 with TRBJ2-3, with TRBD2 matching over 15 bases. V gave up 4 bases and J gave up 6 bases; unmatched junction bases: 7. The CDR3 covers 17 residues. Germline V gene sequence: CDR1 KGHDR, CDR2 SFDVKD. The CDR3 protein is CATSDPLGLAGGDTQYF. As DNA, the CDR3 is TGTGCCACCAGTGACCCACTGGGACTAGCGGGGGGCGATACGCAGTATTTT.

The rearrangement joins TRBV2 to TRBJ2-1; a possible D gene is TRBD2 (6 bases). The CDR3 extends over 12 amino acids. The germline CDR1 and CDR2 sequences are SNHLY and FYNNEI. Trimming shortened V by 8 bases and J by 9 bases, and 14 bases separated the two germline ends. CDR3 nucleotides: TGTGCCAGCTCAAATCTAGCGAGTGAGCAGTTCTTC. Its protein is CASSNLASEQFF.

The chain is built from TRBV10-3 and TRBJ1-1; D is possibly TRBD1 (6 bases). Deletions cut 7 bases from V and 4 bases from J, with 19 bases between. Germline CDR1 and CDR2: ENHRY and SYGVKD. This CDR3 spans 15 amino acids. This CDR3 reads CAINGTFSGATEAFF. DNA of the CDR3: TGTGCCATCAACGGGACCTTCTCAGGGGCCACTGAAGCTTTCTTT.

This clonotype was seen only a few times. The J gene is TRBJ2-7, the V gene TRBV12-3 or TRBV12-4; the D gene is possibly TRBD1 (5 bases). V lost 4 bases, J lost 2 bases, and 15 bases lay in between. The CDR3 runs 15 residues. The CDR3 protein is CASSSSHRFTYEQYF. The CDR3 region has the DNA TGTGCCAGCAGTTCGAGTCACAGGTTCACCTACGAGCAGTACTTC.